The table lists the clone carrying this TCR beta chain with many counts. This CDR3 comprises 14 residues. With 6 bases clipped from V and 3 bases from J, the junction kept 7 bases outside the gene matches. Germline V gives CDR1 SGHTA, CDR2 FQGNSA. The data stem from a study of T cell repertoires in cytomegalovirus infection. The wider study: Public signatures in TCR beta pointed to CMV infection and matching HLA type.

Via MiXCR, TCRdb re-called the reads, giving one row per CDR3 protein. This table holds roughly 500,000 distinct CDR3 sequences, 11% found once. Sequencing was performed on PBMCs. This TCR was sampled from a human donor in good health (CMV status not recorded). Some clones in this sample may be carry-over from other donors' samples. This chain links TRBV7-2 with TRBJ2-7; 8 positions agree with TRBD2. The CDR3 DNA is TGTGCCAGCAGTCCTGGGGCGGGGGGCTACGAGCAGTACTTC. This translates into CASSPGAGGYEQYF. Together with reference TRBV7-2 and TRBJ2-7, the CDR3 gives the full variable domain: GAGVSQSPSNKVTEKGKDVELRCDPISGHTALYWYRQSLGQGLEFLIYFQGNSAPDKSGLPSDRFSAERTGGSVSTLTIQRTQQEDSAVYLCASSPGAGGYEQYFGPGTRLTVT.